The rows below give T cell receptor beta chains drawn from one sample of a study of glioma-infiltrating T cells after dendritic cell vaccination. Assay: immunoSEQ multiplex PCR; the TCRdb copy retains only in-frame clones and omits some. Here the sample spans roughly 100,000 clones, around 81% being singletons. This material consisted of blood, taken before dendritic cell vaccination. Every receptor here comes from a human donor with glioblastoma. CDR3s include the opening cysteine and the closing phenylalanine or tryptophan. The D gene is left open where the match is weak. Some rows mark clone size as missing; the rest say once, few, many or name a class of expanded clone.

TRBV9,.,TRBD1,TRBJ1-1,CASSVEGAWGTEAFF,TGTGCCAGCAGCGTAGAGGGGGCCTGGGGCACTGAAGCTTTCTTT
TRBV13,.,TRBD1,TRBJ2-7,CASRRIGQGQEQYF,TGTGCCAGCAGGAGAATTGGACAGGGTCAAGAGCAGTACTTC
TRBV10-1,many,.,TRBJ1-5,CASGTSNQPQHF,TGCGCCAGCGGGACAAGTAATCAGCCCCAGCATTTT
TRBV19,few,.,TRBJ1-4,CASSMLGGPTNEKLFF,TGTGCCAGTAGTATGTTGGGGGGGCCAACTAATGAAAAACTGTTTTTT
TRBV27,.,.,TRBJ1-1,CASSSFKRGRGNTEAFF,TGTGCCAGCAGTTCGTTTAAAAGGGGAAGGGGGAACACTGAAGCTTTCTTT
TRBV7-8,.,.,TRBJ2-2,CASSPTGTGELFF,TGTGCCAGCAGCCCAACAGGGACCGGGGAGCTGTTTTTT
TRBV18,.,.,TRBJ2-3,CASSPPLDNLGTDTQYF,TGTGCCAGCTCACCACCTCTCGACAATCTCGGCACAGATACGCAGTATTTT
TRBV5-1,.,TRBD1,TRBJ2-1,CASSGGPGQDNEQFF,TGCGCCAGCAGCGGCGGCCCGGGACAGGACAATGAGCAGTTCTTC
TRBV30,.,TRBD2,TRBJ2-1,CAWSGEFSGGSYNEQFF,TGTGCCTGGAGTGGAGAATTTAGCGGGGGCTCCTACAATGAGCAGTTCTTC
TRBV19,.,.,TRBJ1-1,CASSIGGRDTEAFF,TGTGCCAGTAGTATAGGGGGCCGGGACACTGAAGCTTTCTTT
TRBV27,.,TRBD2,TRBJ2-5,CASSSPQRGGLETQYF,TGTGCCAGCAGTTCCCCCCAGCGGGGGGGCTTGGAGACCCAGTACTTC
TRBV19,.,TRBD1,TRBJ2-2,CASLRTGGPGELFF,TGTGCCAGTCTTAGGACAGGGGGCCCCGGGGAGCTGTTTTTT
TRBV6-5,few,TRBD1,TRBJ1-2,CASSYGQGVGGYTF,TGTGCCAGCAGTTACGGACAGGGGGTTGGTGGCTACACCTTC
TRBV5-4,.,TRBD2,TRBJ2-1,CASSPGLAGGYNEQFF,TGTGCCAGCAGCCCGGGACTAGCGGGGGGATACAATGAGCAGTTCTTC
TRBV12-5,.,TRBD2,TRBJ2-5,CASVSLAGAQETQYF,TGTGCTAGTGTATCGCTAGCGGGGGCCCAAGAGACCCAGTACTTC
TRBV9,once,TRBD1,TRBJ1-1,CASSEYPGQGATEAFF,TGTGCCAGCAGCGAATACCCGGGACAGGGGGCGACTGAAGCTTTCTTT
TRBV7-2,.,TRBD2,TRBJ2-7,CASSARLAGSSYEQYF,TGTGCCAGCAGCGCCCGACTAGCGGGGAGCTCCTACGAGCAGTACTTC
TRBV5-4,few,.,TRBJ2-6,CASSHGGLRSGANVLTF,TGTGCCAGCAGCCACGGGGGGCTTAGGTCTGGGGCCAACGTCCTGACTTTC
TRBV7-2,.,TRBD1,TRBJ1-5,CASSLSGPTGNQPQHF,TGTGCCAGCAGCTTATCGGGACCGACAGGGAATCAGCCCCAGCATTTT
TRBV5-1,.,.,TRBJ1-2,CASSPDSSNYGYTF,TGCGCCAGCAGCCCGGACAGCTCTAACTATGGCTACACCTTC
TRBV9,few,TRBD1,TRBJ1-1,CASSDPRGGETGGGTEAFF,TGTGCCAGCAGCGACCCCCGGGGTGGGGAAACAGGGGGCGGCACTGAAGCTTTCTTT
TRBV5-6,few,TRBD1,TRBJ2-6,CASSYRDRYLGANVLTF,TGTGCCAGCAGCTACCGGGACAGGTACCTCGGGGCCAACGTCCTGACTTTC
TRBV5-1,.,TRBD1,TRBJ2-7,CASSYGTEYEQYF,TGCGCCAGCAGCTACGGGACAGAGTACGAGCAGTACTTC
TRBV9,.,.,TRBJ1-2,CASTLEGAGDYGYTF,TGTGCCAGCACCCTAGAAGGGGCAGGTGACTATGGCTACACCTTC
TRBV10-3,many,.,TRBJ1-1,CAISGGGNTEAFF,TGTGCCATCAGTGGCGGCGGGAACACTGAAGCTTTCTTT
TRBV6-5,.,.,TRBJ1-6,CASSYGSRGINSPLHF,TGTGCCAGCAGTTATGGTTCACGGGGGATCAATTCACCCCTCCACTTT
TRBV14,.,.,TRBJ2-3,CASSQEPGVRDTQYF,TGTGCCAGCAGCCAAGAGCCAGGGGTTCGGGATACGCAGTATTTT
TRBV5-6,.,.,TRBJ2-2,CASSLGSPGTGELFF,TGTGCCAGCAGCTTGGGGTCCCCAGGGACCGGGGAGCTGTTTTTT
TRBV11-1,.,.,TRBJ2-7,CASSLINRPYEQYF,TGTGCCAGCAGCTTGATCAACAGACCCTACGAGCAGTACTTC
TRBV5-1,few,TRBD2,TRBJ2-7,CASSLNSGVIYEQYF,TGCGCCAGCAGCTTGAACAGCGGGGTTATCTACGAGCAGTACTTC
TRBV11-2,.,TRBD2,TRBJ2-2,CASSLSEAGGTGELFF,TGTGCCAGCAGCTTATCCGAAGCGGGGGGCACCGGGGAGCTGTTTTTT
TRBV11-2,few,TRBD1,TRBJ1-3,CASSLGGQGRGNTIYF,TGTGCCAGCAGCTTAGGAGGACAGGGAAGAGGAAACACCATATATTTT
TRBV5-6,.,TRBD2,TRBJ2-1,CASSFRAGGIDEQFF,TGTGCCAGCAGCTTTCGAGCGGGGGGGATCGATGAGCAGTTCTTC
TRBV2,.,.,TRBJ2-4,CASLERQENIQYF,TGTGCCAGCTTAGAGAGACAGGAAAACATTCAGTACTTC
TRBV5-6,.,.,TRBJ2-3,CASNPGPRGDTQYF,TGTGCCAGCAACCCCGGACCGAGGGGGGATACGCAGTATTTT
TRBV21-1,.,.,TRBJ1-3,CASSKSDSRGTIYF,TGTGCCAGCAGCAAATCCGACAGCCGTGGCACCATATATTTT
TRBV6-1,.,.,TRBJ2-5,CASSGQFRGETQYF,TGTGCCAGCAGTGGACAGTTCCGGGGGGAGACCCAGTACTTC
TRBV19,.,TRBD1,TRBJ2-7,CASSMGTGSNEQYF,TGTGCCAGTAGTATGGGGACAGGGTCCAACGAGCAGTACTTC
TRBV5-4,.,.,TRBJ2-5,CASSLARNPETQYF,TGTGCCAGCAGCTTGGCCAGGAACCCAGAGACCCAGTACTTC
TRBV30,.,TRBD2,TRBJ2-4,CAWSGGGGNIQYF,TGTGCCTGGAGTGGCGGGGGGGGGAACATTCAGTACTTC
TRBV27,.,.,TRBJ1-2,CASSPRSVGTYGYTF,TGTGCCAGCAGCCCCCGGAGCGTAGGAACCTATGGCTACACCTTC
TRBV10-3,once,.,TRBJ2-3,CAISGRLGTDTQYF,TGTGCCATCAGTGGGAGACTGGGTACGGATACGCAGTATTTT
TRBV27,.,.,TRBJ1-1,CASSSIKSTEAFF,TGTGCCAGCAGTTCCATCAAATCCACTGAAGCTTTCTTT
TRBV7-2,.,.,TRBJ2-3,CASSPGSSGTDTQYF,TGTGCCAGCAGCCCGGGGTCGTCCGGCACAGATACGCAGTATTTT
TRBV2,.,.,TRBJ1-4,CASRGGLLNEKLFF,TGTGCCAGCAGAGGCGGACTGTTAAATGAAAAACTGTTTTTT
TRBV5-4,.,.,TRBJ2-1,CASSGTRSYNEQFF,TGTGCCAGCAGCGGGACTCGCTCCTACAATGAGCAGTTCTTC
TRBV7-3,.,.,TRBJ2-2,CASSLSGTPRPGELFF,TGTGCCAGCAGCTTATCGGGGACTCCCAGACCCGGGGAGCTGTTTTTT
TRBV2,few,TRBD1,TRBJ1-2,CASTPEGQGGYTF,TGTGCCAGCACCCCAGAGGGACAGGGTGGCTACACCTTC
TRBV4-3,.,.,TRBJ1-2,CASSQGQGLSTF,TGCGCCAGCAGCCAAGGGCAGGGGTTGAGCACCTTC
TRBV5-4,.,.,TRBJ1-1,CASSLGPGREAFF,TGTGCCAGCAGCCTAGGACCGGGGAGGGAAGCTTTCTTT
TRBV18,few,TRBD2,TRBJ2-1,CASSRSSLGGRNEQFF,TGTGCCAGCTCACGGAGTAGCTTGGGGGGGAGGAATGAGCAGTTCTTC